The rows below give T cell receptor beta chains drawn from one sample of a study of shared clonotypes between healthy human individuals. Method: immunoSEQ multiplex PCR; TCRdb's copy keeps in-frame clones and lacks some. The sample holds some 2,500,000 clones, 93% seen once. The sequenced sample consisted of naive CD4+ T cells from PBMCs. Receptor source: a man aged 18 to 29 in good health. Some clones in this sample may be carry-over from other donors' samples. Both conserved end residues are part of each CDR3. Fields, in order: CDR3 DNA, CDR3 protein, D gene, V gene, J gene, clone size. The D gene is left open where the match is weak. Clone size is stated in some rows and not others, as once, few, many or a class when expanded.

DNA: TGTGCCAGCAGGACGGGGTCAACTAATGAAAAACTGTTTTTT
CDR3: CASRTGSTNEKLFF
D: .
V: TRBV2
J: TRBJ1-4
size: .

DNA: TGTGCCAGCAGCCCCCAGAGATCGGGCGAGCAGTACTTC
CDR3: CASSPQRSGEQYF
D: .
V: TRBV7-3
J: TRBJ2-7
size: once

DNA: TGCGCCAGCAGCAGGAGACCGATGAACACTGAAGCTTTCTTT
CDR3: CASSRRPMNTEAFF
D: .
V: TRBV5-1
J: TRBJ1-1
size: .

DNA: TGCAGCGTTGGAGGACAGGGGGATCAGCCCCAGCATTTT
CDR3: CSVGGQGDQPQHF
D: TRBD1
V: TRBV29-1
J: TRBJ1-5
size: .

DNA: TGTGCCATCAGTGAGTCGGGAAAGGGGGACACTGAAGCTTTCTTT
CDR3: CAISESGKGDTEAFF
D: .
V: TRBV10-3
J: TRBJ1-1
size: .

DNA: TGTGCCAGCAGCTTGTTGTACGCAAACCGGGACTACAACAATGAGCAGTTCTTC
CDR3: CASSLLYANRDYNNEQFF
D: TRBD2
V: TRBV5-6
J: TRBJ2-1
size: .

DNA: TGTGCCATCAGTCGGACCTCCCCGACAGATACGCAGTATTTT
CDR3: CAISRTSPTDTQYF
D: .
V: TRBV10-3
J: TRBJ2-3
size: .

DNA: TGTGCCAGCAGCTTAGTCCCTAGCGGCACAGATACGCAGTATTTT
CDR3: CASSLVPSGTDTQYF
D: .
V: TRBV11-2
J: TRBJ2-3
size: .

DNA: TGTGCCAGCAGCCACAGGTTAGAAGGGCCCCTCGAGCAGTACTTC
CDR3: CASSHRLEGPLEQYF
D: .
V: TRBV4-2
J: TRBJ2-7
size: .

DNA: TGCAGTGCTCTCCGGGCCGGGGAGCTGTTTTTT
CDR3: CSALRAGELFF
D: .
V: TRBV20-1
J: TRBJ2-2
size: .

DNA: TGTGCCAGCAGTGACAGGACGGCCTTTGGCGAGCAGTACTTC
CDR3: CASSDRTAFGEQYF
D: .
V: TRBV2
J: TRBJ2-7
size: once

DNA: TGTGCCAGCAGCCGACTTAGGGACAGGGCGACCTCTAACTATGGCTACACCTTC
CDR3: CASSRLRDRATSNYGYTF
D: TRBD1
V: TRBV7-9
J: TRBJ1-2
size: .

DNA: TGCAGCGCCGCACGGACAGGCGACACCGGGGAGCTGTTTTTT
CDR3: CSAARTGDTGELFF
D: TRBD1
V: TRBV29-1
J: TRBJ2-2
size: .

DNA: TGTGCCAGCACCTCAGACCCCTCTGGAAACACCATATATTTT
CDR3: CASTSDPSGNTIYF
D: .
V: TRBV25-1
J: TRBJ1-3
size: .

DNA: TGCAGCGTCGGACCGACTAGCGGGGACTCCGAGCAGTACTTC
CDR3: CSVGPTSGDSEQYF
D: TRBD2
V: TRBV29-1
J: TRBJ2-7
size: .

DNA: TGTGCCAGTAGTATTGCCAGGGGGTCCATCATGAACACTGAAGCTTTCTTT
CDR3: CASSIARGSIMNTEAFF
D: TRBD1
V: TRBV19
J: TRBJ1-1
size: .

DNA: TGTGCCAGTAGTATTGGGGGGAACCAGCCCCAGCATTTT
CDR3: CASSIGGNQPQHF
D: .
V: TRBV19
J: TRBJ1-5
size: .

DNA: TGCGCCAGCATTATGGGGAGACAGGGTGAATTTGGTGGGTCCTACGAGCAGTACTTC
CDR3: CASIMGRQGEFGGSYEQYF
D: TRBD1
V: TRBV10-2
J: TRBJ2-7
size: .

DNA: TGTGCCAGCAGCCCTCGTTCGGGCGGCACAGATACGCAGTATTTT
CDR3: CASSPRSGGTDTQYF
D: .
V: TRBV9
J: TRBJ2-3
size: .

DNA: TGTGCCAGCAGTAAGGGACAGGGGGATCAAGAGACCCAGTACTTC
CDR3: CASSKGQGDQETQYF
D: TRBD1
V: TRBV2
J: TRBJ2-5
size: .

DNA: TGTGCCAGCAGCTTAGGGGGGACAAACAATCAGCCCCAGCATTTT
CDR3: CASSLGGTNNQPQHF
D: .
V: TRBV7-8
J: TRBJ1-5
size: .

DNA: TGCGCCAGCAGTGCGGGACCCTCCTACGAGCAGTACTTC
CDR3: CASSAGPSYEQYF
D: .
V: TRBV5-1
J: TRBJ2-7
size: .

DNA: TGTGCCAGCAGCTTGGGCCGGCTGCCAACCAGCGAGCAGTACTTC
CDR3: CASSLGRLPTSEQYF
D: .
V: TRBV5-6
J: TRBJ2-7
size: .

DNA: TGTGCCAGCAGCCGACTTATGGCTTCCGAGCAGTACTTC
CDR3: CASSRLMASEQYF
D: .
V: TRBV7-2
J: TRBJ2-7
size: .

DNA: TGTGCCAGCTCACCACCGGCACTCAGGGGGCCTGAAAAACTGTTTTTT
CDR3: CASSPPALRGPEKLFF
D: TRBD1
V: TRBV18
J: TRBJ1-4
size: .

DNA: TGTGCCAGCAGCCTCGGCAGCACCGGGGAGCTGTTTTTT
CDR3: CASSLGSTGELFF
D: .
V: TRBV5-4
J: TRBJ2-2
size: .

DNA: TGCAGCGTCTTAGGACTACCCTACTCCTACAATGAGCAGTTCTTC
CDR3: CSVLGLPYSYNEQFF
D: .
V: TRBV29-1
J: TRBJ2-1
size: .

DNA: TGCGCCAGCAGCTTGGCGGTCAGTTTGGTAGAGACCCAGTACTTC
CDR3: CASSLAVSLVETQYF
D: .
V: TRBV5-1
J: TRBJ2-5
size: .

DNA: TGTGCCAGCAGCTTGGCGGGCTTCTCCTACGAGCAGTACTTC
CDR3: CASSLAGFSYEQYF
D: .
V: TRBV11-1
J: TRBJ2-7
size: .

DNA: TGTGCCAGCTCACCACCTAGCGGGAGCACCGGGGAGCTGTTTTTT
CDR3: CASSPPSGSTGELFF
D: TRBD2
V: TRBV18
J: TRBJ2-2
size: .

DNA: TGTGCCAGCAGCTTAGGTCGCGCGGGTTACAATGAGCAGTTCTTC
CDR3: CASSLGRAGYNEQFF
D: .
V: TRBV7-2
J: TRBJ2-1
size: .

DNA: TGTGCCAGCAGCTTAGCCTTTCTCCTCCAGGGGACCGGGGAGCTGTTTTTT
CDR3: CASSLAFLLQGTGELFF
D: .
V: TRBV7-9
J: TRBJ2-2
size: .

DNA: TGTGCCAGCAGCCTGAGGGACAGCGCTAACTATGGCTACACCTTC
CDR3: CASSLRDSANYGYTF
D: TRBD1
V: TRBV7-6
J: TRBJ1-2
size: .

DNA: TGTGCCAGCAGCTCTCCAGGGGGAGCGAACACCGGGGAGCTGTTTTTT
CDR3: CASSSPGGANTGELFF
D: TRBD1
V: TRBV7-3
J: TRBJ2-2
size: .

DNA: TGTGCCAGCAGCTTAGAAACCCCCCAAGAGACCCAGTACTTC
CDR3: CASSLETPQETQYF
D: .
V: TRBV7-8
J: TRBJ2-5
size: .

DNA: TGTGCCAGCAGTGATACAGGGAGGGGACCTCGCACAGATACGCAGTATTTT
CDR3: CASSDTGRGPRTDTQYF
D: .
V: TRBV25-1
J: TRBJ2-3
size: .

DNA: TGTGCCAGTAGTCCCCAGCCGATAGCCAAAAACATTCAGTACTTC
CDR3: CASSPQPIAKNIQYF
D: .
V: TRBV19
J: TRBJ2-4
size: .

DNA: TGTGCCAGCAGGTCGGGAGGGGCTGGAAACACCATATATTTT
CDR3: CASRSGGAGNTIYF
D: .
V: TRBV7-2
J: TRBJ1-3
size: once

DNA: TGCGCCAGCAGCTTGGTCGGCAGGGGCACTGAAGCTTTCTTT
CDR3: CASSLVGRGTEAFF
D: .
V: TRBV5-1
J: TRBJ1-1
size: .

DNA: TGCGCCAGCAGCCAACCTAGCGGGAGGGCCAGAGATACGCAGTATTTT
CDR3: CASSQPSGRARDTQYF
D: TRBD2
V: TRBV4-1
J: TRBJ2-3
size: .

DNA: TGCGCCAGCAGCTGGGACGGCCCGAACACTGAAGCTTTCTTT
CDR3: CASSWDGPNTEAFF
D: .
V: TRBV5-1
J: TRBJ1-1
size: .

DNA: TGTGCCGCCTTTGGCAGGGGGAACACCGGGGAGCTGTTTTTT
CDR3: CAAFGRGNTGELFF
D: .
V: TRBV19
J: TRBJ2-2
size: .

DNA: TGTGCCAGCTCAGCGGAACTAGCGGGCGCGTCCGGGGAGCAGTTCTTC
CDR3: CASSAELAGASGEQFF
D: TRBD2
V: TRBV18
J: TRBJ2-1
size: .

DNA: TGTGCCAGCTCAAAGGGACAGAGGCAAGAGACCCAGTACTTC
CDR3: CASSKGQRQETQYF
D: TRBD1
V: TRBV18
J: TRBJ2-5
size: .

DNA: TGTGCCAGCTCATCAACCGGGGGGACAGCAGACTATGGCTACACCTTC
CDR3: CASSSTGGTADYGYTF
D: TRBD1
V: TRBV18
J: TRBJ1-2
size: once

DNA: TGCAGTGCTCACGAGTACGGGCAGTACTTC
CDR3: CSAHEYGQYF
D: .
V: TRBV20-1
J: TRBJ2-7
size: .

DNA: TGTGCCAGCAACGACCTAGCGGGAGCCCCTTCACAGTTCTTC
CDR3: CASNDLAGAPSQFF
D: TRBD2
V: TRBV6-6
J: TRBJ2-1
size: .

DNA: TGTGCCAGCAGCCCGAGGGGAGTCTCCTACGAGCAGTACTTC
CDR3: CASSPRGVSYEQYF
D: .
V: TRBV9
J: TRBJ2-7
size: .

DNA: TGTGCCAGTAGTTCGATCTCAAAACAGGGGGCTCGTGGTGAGCAGTTCTTC
CDR3: CASSSISKQGARGEQFF
D: TRBD1
V: TRBV19
J: TRBJ2-1
size: .

DNA: TGTGCCATCCGGGACAGGGACACCGGGGAGCTGTTTTTT
CDR3: CAIRDRDTGELFF
D: TRBD1
V: TRBV6-5
J: TRBJ2-2
size: .

DNA: TGTGCCAGCAGCTCAAATCAAGCGGGAGTGGAGACCCAGTACTTC
CDR3: CASSSNQAGVETQYF
D: TRBD2
V: TRBV11-2
J: TRBJ2-5
size: .

DNA: TGTGCCAGCAGCTCAACAGGGGGCATCCGCACTGAAGCTTTCTTT
CDR3: CASSSTGGIRTEAFF
D: TRBD1
V: TRBV13
J: TRBJ1-1
size: .

DNA: TGTGCCAGCAGCTCAGTCGACCCTTACCAAGAGACCCAGTACTTC
CDR3: CASSSVDPYQETQYF
D: .
V: TRBV7-2
J: TRBJ2-5
size: .

DNA: TGTGCCAGCAGCTTGGTTCTGGGACAGGGACGCCGAACTGAAGCTTTCTTT
CDR3: CASSLVLGQGRRTEAFF
D: TRBD1
V: TRBV11-2
J: TRBJ1-1
size: .

DNA: TGTGCCAGCAGTCTAAGGGTAGCGGGAGCCTCCATTTTGGATGAGCAGTTCTTC
CDR3: CASSLRVAGASILDEQFF
D: TRBD2
V: TRBV27
J: TRBJ2-1
size: once